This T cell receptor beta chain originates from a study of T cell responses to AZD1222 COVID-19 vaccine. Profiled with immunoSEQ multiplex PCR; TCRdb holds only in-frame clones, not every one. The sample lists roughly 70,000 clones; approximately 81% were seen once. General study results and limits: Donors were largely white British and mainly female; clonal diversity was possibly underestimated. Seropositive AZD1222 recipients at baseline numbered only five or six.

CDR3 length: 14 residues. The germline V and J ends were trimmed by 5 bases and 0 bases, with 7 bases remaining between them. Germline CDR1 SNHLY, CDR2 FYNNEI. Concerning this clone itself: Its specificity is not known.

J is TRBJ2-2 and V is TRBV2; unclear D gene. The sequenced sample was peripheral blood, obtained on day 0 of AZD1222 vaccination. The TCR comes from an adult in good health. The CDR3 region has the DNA TGTGCCAGCAGTAAACCCGCGAACACCGGGGAGCTGTTTTTT. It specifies CASSKPANTGELFF.